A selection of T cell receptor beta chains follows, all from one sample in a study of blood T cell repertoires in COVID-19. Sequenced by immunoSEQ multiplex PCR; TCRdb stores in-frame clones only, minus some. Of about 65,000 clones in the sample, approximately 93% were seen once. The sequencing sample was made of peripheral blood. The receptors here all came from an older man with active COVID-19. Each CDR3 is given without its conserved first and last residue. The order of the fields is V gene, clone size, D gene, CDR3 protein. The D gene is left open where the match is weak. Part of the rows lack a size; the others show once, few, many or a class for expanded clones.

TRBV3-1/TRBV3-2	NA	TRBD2	ASSQVGTRRGGLETQY
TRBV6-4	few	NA	ASSDTDRTGELF
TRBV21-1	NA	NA	ASSKVRPSGGLSYEQY
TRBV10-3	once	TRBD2	AIRSGGDNEQF
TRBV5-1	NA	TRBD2	ASSLAPGLANNEQF
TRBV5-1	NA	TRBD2	ASNLGLAVYNEQF
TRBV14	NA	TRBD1	ASSLLQGAARETQY
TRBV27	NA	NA	ASSLTGRGSPLH
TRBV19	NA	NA	ASRLGISYNEQF
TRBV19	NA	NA	ASSHRSGTEAF
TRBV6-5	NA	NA	ATRDTENQPQH
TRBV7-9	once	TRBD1	ASSLGGRGHMSYGYT
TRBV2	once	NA	ASSLVIDTQY
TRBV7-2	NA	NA	ASSLRGGKTQY
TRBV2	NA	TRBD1	ASRRDSNNEKLF
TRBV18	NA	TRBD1	ASSPRSGQSYEQY
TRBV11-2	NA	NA	ASSLGHSNYEQY
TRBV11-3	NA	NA	ASSLAKYGYT
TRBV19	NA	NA	ASTMGGLSRGYT
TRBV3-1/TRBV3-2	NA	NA	ASSQSSGRDNSPLH
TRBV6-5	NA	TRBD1	ASSYLTGGQETQY
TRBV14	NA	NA	ASSHRLDSWREKLF
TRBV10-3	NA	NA	AISQSGGGYEQY
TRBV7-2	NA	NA	ASSFDGGGYVVEQY
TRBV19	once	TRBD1	ASRDPGQAPDTQY
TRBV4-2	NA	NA	ASSQELGQGSSLVYGYT
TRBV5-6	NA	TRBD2	ASSLARAGSYNEQF
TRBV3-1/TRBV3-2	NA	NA	ASSRETRRTDTQY
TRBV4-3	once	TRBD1	ASSLTGTGFRTDTQY
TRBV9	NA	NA	ASSPGYSRTNEKLF
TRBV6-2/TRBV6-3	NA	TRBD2	ASSYTPPLAGGPREQF
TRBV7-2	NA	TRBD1	ASSLAGGQGYGYT
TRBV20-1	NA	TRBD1	SASRGQGATRTYGYT
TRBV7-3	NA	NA	ASSPGPPLNEQY
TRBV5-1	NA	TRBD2	ASSSRTSGEGEQY
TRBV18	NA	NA	ASSPLSNQPQH
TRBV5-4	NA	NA	ASSLSAAGGEKLF
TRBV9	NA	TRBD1	ASSVVGTGGIGYT
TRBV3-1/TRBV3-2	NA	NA	ASRLLTGSGTEAF
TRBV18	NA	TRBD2	ASSPGGVLSYEQY
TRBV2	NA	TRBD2	ASRGSGVNEQF
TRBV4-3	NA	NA	ASSQESPNNEQF